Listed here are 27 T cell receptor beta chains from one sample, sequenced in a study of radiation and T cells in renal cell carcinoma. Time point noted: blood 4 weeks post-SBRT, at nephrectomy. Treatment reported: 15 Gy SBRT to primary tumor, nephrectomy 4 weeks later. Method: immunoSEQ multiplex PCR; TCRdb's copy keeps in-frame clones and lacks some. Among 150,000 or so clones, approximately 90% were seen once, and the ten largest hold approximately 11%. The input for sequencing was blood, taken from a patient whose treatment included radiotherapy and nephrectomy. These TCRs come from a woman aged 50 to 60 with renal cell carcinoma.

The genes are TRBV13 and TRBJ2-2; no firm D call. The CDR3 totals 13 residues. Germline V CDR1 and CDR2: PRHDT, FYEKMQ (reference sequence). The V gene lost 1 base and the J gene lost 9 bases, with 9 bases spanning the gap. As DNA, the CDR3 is TGTGCCAGCAGCTTAGTTTGGTCGAGGGAGCTGTTTTTT. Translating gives CASSLVWSRELFF.

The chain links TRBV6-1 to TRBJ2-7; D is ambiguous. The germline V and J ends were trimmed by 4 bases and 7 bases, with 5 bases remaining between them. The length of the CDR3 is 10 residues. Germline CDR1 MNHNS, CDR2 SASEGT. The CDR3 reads CASSAIEQYF. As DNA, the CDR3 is TGTGCCAGCAGTGCGATTGAGCAGTACTTC.

CDR3 sequence reads: CASSQSVKGGENQPQHF. CDR3 bases: TGCGCCAGCAGTCAATCTGTAAAGGGGGGGGAGAATCAGCCCCAGCATTTT. The chain carries TRBV23-1 and TRBJ1-5; TRBD1 might be the D (6 bases). TRBV23-1 is annotated as an ORF whose role is uncertain. Trimming took off 0 bases at V and 4 bases at J, with 16 bases between the two ends. The CDR3 is made up of 17 amino acids.

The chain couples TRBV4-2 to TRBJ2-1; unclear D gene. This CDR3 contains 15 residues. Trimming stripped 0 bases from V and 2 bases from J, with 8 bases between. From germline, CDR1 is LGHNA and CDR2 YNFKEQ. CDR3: CASSQEGSPYNEQFF. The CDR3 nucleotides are TGTGCCAGCAGCCAAGAGGGTAGTCCCTACAATGAGCAGTTCTTC.

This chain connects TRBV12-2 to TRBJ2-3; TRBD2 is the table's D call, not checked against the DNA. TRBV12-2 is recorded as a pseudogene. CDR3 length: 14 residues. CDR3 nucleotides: TGTGCAAGTCGCACAACCGGGGGGGTGGATACGCAGTATTTT. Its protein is CASRTTGGVDTQYF.

The CDR3 region is CASSGPGQGPYGYTF. The CDR3 DNA reads as TGTGCCAGCAGTGGGCCGGGACAGGGACCTTATGGCTACACCTTC. The chain links TRBV2 to TRBJ1-2; 9 nucleotides agree with TRBD1. Germline-derived CDR1 and CDR2 are SNHLY and FYNNEI. Germline trimming cut 4 bases from V and 5 bases from J; bases unmatched to any gene: 8. This CDR3 comprises 15 residues.

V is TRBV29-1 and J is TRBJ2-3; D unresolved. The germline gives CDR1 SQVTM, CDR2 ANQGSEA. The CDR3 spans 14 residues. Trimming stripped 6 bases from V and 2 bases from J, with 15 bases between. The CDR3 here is CSVSDAPYTDTQYF. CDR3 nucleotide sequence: TGCAGCGTATCGGACGCGCCTTACACAGATACGCAGTATTTT.

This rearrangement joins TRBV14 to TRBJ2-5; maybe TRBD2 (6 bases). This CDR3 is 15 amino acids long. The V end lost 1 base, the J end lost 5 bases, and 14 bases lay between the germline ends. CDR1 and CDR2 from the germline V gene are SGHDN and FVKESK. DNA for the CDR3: TGTGCCAGCAGCCAAGTTGGGGGGAGATGGGAGACCCAGTACTTC. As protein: CASSQVGGRWETQYF.

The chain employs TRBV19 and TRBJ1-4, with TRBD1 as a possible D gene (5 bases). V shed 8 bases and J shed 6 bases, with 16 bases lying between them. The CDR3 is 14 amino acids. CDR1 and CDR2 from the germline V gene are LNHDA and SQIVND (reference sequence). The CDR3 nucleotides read TGTGCCAGTGTAGGAGGGACGCTGGATGAAAAACTGTTTTTT. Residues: CASVGGTLDEKLFF.

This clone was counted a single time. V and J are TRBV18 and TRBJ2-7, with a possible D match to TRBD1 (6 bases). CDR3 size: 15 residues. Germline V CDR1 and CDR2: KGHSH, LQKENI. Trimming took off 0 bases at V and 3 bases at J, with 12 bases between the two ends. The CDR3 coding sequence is TGTGCCAGCTCACCACCGCCCCAGGGGTTCTACGAGCAGTACTTC. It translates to CASSPPPQGFYEQYF.

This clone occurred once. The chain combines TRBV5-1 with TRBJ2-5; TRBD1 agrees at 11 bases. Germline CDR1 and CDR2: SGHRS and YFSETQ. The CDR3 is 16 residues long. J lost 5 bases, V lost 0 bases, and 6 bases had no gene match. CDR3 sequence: CASSLAGTGGAETQYF. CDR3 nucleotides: TGCGCCAGCAGCTTGGCCGGGACAGGGGGAGCGGAGACCCAGTACTTC.

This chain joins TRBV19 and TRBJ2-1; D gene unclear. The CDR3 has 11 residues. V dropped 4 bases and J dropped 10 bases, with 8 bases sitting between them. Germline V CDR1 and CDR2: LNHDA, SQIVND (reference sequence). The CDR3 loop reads CASSNAREQFF. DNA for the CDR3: TGTGCCAGTAGTAACGCAAGAGAGCAGTTCTTC.

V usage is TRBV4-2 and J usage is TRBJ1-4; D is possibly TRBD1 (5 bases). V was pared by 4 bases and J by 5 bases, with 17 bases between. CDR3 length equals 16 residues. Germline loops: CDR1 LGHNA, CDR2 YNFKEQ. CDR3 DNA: TGTGCCAGCAGCCCCCCTATGGGGGGGAACAATGAAAAACTGTTTTTT. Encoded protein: CASSPPMGGNNEKLFF.

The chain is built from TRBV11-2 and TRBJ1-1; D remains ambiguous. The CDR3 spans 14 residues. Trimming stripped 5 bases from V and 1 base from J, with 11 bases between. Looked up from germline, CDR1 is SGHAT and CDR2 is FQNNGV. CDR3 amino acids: CASSASGPNTEAFF. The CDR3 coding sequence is TGTGCCAGCAGCGCTTCCGGTCCGAACACTGAAGCTTTCTTT.

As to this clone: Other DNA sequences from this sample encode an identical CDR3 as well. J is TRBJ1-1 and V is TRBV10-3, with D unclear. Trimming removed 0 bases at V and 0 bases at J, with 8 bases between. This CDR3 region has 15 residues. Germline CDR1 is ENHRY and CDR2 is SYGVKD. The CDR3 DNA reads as TGTGCCATCAGTGAGTCGGCAGATCTGAACACTGAAGCTTTCTTT. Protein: CAISESADLNTEAFF.

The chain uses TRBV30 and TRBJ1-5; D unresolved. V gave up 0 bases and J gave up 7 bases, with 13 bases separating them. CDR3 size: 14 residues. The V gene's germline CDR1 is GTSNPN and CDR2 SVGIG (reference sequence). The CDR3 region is CAWSVGGLKQPQHF. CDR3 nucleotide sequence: TGTGCCTGGAGTGTAGGAGGGCTCAAACAGCCCCAGCATTTT.

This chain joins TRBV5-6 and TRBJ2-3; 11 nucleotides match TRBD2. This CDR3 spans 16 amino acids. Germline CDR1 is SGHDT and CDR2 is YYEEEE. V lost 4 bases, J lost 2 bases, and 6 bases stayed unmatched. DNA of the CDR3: TGTGCCAGCAGCGGAACGGGACTAGCGGCCACAGATACGCAGTATTTT. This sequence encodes CASSGTGLAATDTQYF. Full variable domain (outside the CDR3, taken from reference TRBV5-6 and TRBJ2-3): DAGVTQSPTHLIKTRGQQVTLRCSPKSGHDTVSWYQQALGQGPQFIFQYYEEEERQRGNFPDRFSGHQFPNYSSELNVNALLLGDSALYLCASSGTGLAATDTQYFGPGTRLTVL.

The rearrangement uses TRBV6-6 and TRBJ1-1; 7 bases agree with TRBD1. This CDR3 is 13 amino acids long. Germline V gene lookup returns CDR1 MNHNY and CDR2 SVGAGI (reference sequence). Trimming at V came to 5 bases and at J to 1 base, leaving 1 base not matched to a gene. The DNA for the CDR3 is TGTGCCAGCAGTCGGACAGGGAACACTGAAGCTTTCTTT. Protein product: CASSRTGNTEAFF.

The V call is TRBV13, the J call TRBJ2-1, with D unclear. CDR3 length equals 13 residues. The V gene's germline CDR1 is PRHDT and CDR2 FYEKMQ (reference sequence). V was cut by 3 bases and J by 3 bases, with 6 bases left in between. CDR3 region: CASSFMSYNEQFF. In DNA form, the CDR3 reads TGTGCCAGCAGCTTTATGAGCTACAATGAGCAGTTCTTC.

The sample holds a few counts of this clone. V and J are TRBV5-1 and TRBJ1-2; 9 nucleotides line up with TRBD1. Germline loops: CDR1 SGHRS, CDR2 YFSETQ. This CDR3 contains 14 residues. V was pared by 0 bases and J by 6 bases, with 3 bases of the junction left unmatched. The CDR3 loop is CASSLAGQGNGYTF. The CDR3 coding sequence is TGCGCCAGCAGCTTGGCCGGACAGGGGAATGGCTACACCTTC. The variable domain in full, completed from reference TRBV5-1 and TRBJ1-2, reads KAGVTQTPRYLIKTRGQQVTLSCSPISGHRSVSWYQQTPGQGLQFLFEYFSETQRNKGNFPGRFSGRQFSNSRSEMNVSTLELGDSALYLCASSLAGQGNGYTFGSGTRLTVV.

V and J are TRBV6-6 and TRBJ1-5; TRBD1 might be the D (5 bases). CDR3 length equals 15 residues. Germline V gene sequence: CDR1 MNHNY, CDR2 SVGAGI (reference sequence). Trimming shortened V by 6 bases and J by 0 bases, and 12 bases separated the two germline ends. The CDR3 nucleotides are TGTGCCAGCAGCCGGGACGCAAATAGCAATCAGCCCCAGCATTTT. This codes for CASSRDANSNQPQHF.

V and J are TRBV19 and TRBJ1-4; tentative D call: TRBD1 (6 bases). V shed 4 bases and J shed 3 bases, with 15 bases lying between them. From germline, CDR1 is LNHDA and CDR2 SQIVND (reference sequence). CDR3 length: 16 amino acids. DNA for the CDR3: TGTGCCAGTAGTACAGGAACAGGGATATCTAATGAAAAACTGTTTTTT. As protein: CASSTGTGISNEKLFF.

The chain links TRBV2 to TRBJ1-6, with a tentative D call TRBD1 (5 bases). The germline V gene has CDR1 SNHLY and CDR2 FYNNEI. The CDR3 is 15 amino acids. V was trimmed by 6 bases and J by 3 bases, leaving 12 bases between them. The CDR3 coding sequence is TGTGCCAGCAGCATGACAGCGCTCTATAATTCACCCCTCCACTTT. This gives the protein CASSMTALYNSPLHF. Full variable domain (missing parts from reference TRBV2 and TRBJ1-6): EPEVTQTPSHQVTQMGQEVILRCVPISNHLYFYWYRQILGQKVEFLVSFYNNEISEKSEIFDDQFSVERPDGSNFTLKIRSTKLEDSAMYFCASSMTALYNSPLHFGNGTRLTVT.

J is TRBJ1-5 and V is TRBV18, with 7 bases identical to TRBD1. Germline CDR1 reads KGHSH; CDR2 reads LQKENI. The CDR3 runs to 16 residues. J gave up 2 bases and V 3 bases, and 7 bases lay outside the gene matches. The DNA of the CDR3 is TGTGCCAGCTCACCCGGGACAGAACTACGCAATCAGCCCCAGCATTTT. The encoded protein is CASSPGTELRNQPQHF.

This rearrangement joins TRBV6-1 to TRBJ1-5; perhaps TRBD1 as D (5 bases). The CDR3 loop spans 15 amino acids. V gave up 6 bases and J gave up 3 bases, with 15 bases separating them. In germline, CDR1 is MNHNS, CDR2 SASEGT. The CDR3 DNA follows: TGTGCCAGCAGAGTACAGGTTTTTGACAATCAGCCCCAGCATTTT. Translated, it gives CASRVQVFDNQPQHF.

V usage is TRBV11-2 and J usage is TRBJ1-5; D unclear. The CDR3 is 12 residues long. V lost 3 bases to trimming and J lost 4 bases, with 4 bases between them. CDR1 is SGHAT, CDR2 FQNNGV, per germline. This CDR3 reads CASSFPNQPQHF. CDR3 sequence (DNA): TGTGCCAGCAGCTTCCCGAATCAGCCCCAGCATTTT.

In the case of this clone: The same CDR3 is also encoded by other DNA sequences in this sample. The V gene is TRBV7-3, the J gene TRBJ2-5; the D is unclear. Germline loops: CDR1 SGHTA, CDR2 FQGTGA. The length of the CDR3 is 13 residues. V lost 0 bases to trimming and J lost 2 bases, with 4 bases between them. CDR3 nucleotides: TGTGCCAGCAGCTTAACACCGCAAGAGACCCAGTACTTC. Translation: CASSLTPQETQYF. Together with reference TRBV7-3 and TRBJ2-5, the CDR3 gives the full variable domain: GAGVSQTPSNKVTEKGKYVELRCDPISGHTALYWYRQSLGQGPEFLIYFQGTGAADDSGLPNDRFFAVRPEGSVSTLKIQRTERGDSAVYLCASSLTPQETQYFGPGTRLLVL.